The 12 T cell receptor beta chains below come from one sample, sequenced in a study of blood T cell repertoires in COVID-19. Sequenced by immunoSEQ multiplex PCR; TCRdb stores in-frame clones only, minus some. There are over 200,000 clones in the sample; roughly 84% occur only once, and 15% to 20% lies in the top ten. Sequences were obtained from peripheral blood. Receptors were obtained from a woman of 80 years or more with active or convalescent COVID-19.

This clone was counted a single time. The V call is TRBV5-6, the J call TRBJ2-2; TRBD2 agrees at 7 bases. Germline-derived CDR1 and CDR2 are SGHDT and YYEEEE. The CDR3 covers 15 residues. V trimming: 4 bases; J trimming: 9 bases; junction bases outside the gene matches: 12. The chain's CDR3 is CASSESGTTIWELFF. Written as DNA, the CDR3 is TGTGCCAGCAGCGAAAGCGGGACTACGATCTGGGAGCTGTTTTTT.

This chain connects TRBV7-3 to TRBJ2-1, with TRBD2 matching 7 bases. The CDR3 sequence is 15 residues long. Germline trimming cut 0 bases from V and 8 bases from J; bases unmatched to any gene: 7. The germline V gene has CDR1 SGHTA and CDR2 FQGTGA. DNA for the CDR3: TGTGCCAGCAGCTTAACCCTTAGCGGGTTTGATGAGCAGTTCTTC. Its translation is CASSLTLSGFDEQFF.

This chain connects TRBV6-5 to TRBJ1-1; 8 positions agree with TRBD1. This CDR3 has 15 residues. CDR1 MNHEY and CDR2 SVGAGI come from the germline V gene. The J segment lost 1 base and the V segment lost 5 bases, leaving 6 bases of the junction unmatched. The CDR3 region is CASSMPGGRNTEAFF. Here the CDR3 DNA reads TGTGCCAGCAGTATGCCAGGGGGCAGGAACACTGAAGCTTTCTTT.

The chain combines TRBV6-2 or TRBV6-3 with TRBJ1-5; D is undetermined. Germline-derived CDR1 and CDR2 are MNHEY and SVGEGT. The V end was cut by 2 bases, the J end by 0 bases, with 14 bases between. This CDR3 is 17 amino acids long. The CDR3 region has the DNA TGTGCCAGCAGTTACGGAACGAGGTTCCATAGCAATCAGCCCCAGCATTTT. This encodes CASSYGTRFHSNQPQHF.

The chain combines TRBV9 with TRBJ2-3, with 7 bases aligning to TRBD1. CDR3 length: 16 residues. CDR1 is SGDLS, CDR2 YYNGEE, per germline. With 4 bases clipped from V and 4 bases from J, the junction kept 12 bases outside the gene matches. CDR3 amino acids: CASSPGTARSADTQYF. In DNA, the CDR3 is TGTGCCAGCAGCCCCGGGACAGCACGGTCCGCAGATACGCAGTATTTT. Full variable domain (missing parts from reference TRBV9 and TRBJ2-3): DSGVTQTPKHLITATGQRVTLRCSPRSGDLSVYWYQQSLDQGLQFLIQYYNGEERAKGNILERFSAQQFPDLHSELNLSSLELGDSALYFCASSPGTARSADTQYFGPGTRLTVL.

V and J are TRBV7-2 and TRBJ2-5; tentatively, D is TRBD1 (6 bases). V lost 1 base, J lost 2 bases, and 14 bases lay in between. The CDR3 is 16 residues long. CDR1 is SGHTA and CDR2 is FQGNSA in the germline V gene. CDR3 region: CASSLVHGQTQETQYF. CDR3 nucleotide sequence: TGTGCCAGCAGCTTAGTACACGGACAGACACAAGAGACCCAGTACTTC. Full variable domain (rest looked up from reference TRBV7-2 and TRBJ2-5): GAGVSQSPSNKVTEKGKDVELRCDPISGHTALYWYRQSLGQGLEFLIYFQGNSAPDKSGLPSDRFSAERTGGSVSTLTIQRTQQEDSAVYLCASSLVHGQTQETQYFGPGTRLLVL.

This chain's CDR3 is CASSQARQNTEAFF. CDR3 DNA sequence: TGTGCCAGCAGCCAAGCCAGACAGAACACTGAAGCTTTCTTT. The V gene is TRBV4-2, the J gene TRBJ1-1; D unclear. V lost 1 base and J 1 base, leaving 7 bases between the germline ends. In germline, CDR1 is LGHNA, CDR2 YNFKEQ. The CDR3 contains 14 residues.

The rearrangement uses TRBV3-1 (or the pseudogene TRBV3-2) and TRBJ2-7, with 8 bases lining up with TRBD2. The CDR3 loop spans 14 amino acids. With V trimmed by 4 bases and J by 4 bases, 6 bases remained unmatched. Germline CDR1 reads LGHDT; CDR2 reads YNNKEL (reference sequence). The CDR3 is CASSLLGLGYEQYF. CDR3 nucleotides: TGTGCCAGCAGCCTCTTGGGACTAGGGTACGAGCAGTACTTC.

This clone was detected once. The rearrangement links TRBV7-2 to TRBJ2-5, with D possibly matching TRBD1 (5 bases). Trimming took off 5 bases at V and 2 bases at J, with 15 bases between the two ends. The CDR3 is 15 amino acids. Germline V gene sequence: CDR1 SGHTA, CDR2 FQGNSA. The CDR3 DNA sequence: TGTGCCAGCAGCGCGACAAGGGGAAGTCAAGAGACCCAGTACTTC. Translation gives CASSATRGSQETQYF.

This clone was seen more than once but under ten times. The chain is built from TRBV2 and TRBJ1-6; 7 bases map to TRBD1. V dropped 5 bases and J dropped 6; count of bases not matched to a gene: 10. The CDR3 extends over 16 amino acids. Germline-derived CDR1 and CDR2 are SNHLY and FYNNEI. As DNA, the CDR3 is TGTGCCAGCAGTAGCGGTAGACAGGGCCCTAATTCACCCCTCCACTTT. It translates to CASSSGRQGPNSPLHF. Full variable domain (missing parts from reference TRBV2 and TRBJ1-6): EPEVTQTPSHQVTQMGQEVILRCVPISNHLYFYWYRQILGQKVEFLVSFYNNEISEKSEIFDDQFSVERPDGSNFTLKIRSTKLEDSAMYFCASSSGRQGPNSPLHFGNGTRLTVT.

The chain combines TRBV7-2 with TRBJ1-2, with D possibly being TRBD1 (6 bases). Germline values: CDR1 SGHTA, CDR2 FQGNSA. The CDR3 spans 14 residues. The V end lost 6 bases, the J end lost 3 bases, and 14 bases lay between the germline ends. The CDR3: CASSNQGPYYGYTF. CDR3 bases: TGTGCCAGCAGTAATCAGGGGCCATACTATGGCTACACCTTC. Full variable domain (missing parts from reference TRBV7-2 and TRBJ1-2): GAGVSQSPSNKVTEKGKDVELRCDPISGHTALYWYRQSLGQGLEFLIYFQGNSAPDKSGLPSDRFSAERTGGSVSTLTIQRTQQEDSAVYLCASSNQGPYYGYTFGSGTRLTVV.

DNA of the CDR3: TGTGCCAGCAGTGGCCTGACCGGGACAGGGGTGAGGGGCAGGTCGCGGGAGCAGTACTTC. Translation gives CASSGLTGTGVRGRSREQYF. The chain joins TRBV2 to TRBJ2-7; TRBD1 matches 10 bases. Germline-derived CDR1 and CDR2 are SNHLY and FYNNEI. The CDR3 consists of 20 residues. The V and J ends lost 4 bases and 7 bases, in that order; junction bases with no gene match: 25.